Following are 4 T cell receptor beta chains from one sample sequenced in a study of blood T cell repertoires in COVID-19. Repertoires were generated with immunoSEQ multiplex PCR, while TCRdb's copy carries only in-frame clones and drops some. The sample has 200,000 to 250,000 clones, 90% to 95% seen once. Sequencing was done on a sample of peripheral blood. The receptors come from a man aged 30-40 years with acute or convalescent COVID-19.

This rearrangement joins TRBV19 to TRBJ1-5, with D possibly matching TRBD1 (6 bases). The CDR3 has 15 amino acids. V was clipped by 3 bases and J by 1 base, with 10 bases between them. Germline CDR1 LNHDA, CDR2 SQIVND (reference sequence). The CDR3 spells CASSMGGASNQPQHF. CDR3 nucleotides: TGTGCCAGTAGTATGGGGGGGGCGAGCAATCAGCCCCAGCATTTT.

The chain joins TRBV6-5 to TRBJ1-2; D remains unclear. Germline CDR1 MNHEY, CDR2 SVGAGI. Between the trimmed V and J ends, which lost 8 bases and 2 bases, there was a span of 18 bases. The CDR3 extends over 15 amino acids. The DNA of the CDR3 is TGTGCCAGCTACTCCCGCGAGACGGGAAACTATGGCTACACCTTC. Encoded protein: CASYSRETGNYGYTF.

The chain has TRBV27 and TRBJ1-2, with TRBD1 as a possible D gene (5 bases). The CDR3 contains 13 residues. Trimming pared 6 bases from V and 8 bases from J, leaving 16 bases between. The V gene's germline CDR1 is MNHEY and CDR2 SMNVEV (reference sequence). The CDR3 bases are TGTGCCAGCAGACCTGCAGGGCTTCAGGGCTACACCTTC. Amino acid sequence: CASRPAGLQGYTF.

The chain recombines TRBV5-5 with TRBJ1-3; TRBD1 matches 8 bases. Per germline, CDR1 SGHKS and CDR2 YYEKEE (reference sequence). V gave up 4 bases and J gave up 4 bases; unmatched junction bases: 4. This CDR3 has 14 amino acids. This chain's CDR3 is CASSTRGQGNTIYF. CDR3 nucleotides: TGTGCCAGCAGCACCAGGGGGCAGGGAAACACCATATATTTT.